This TCR beta chain was sequenced during a study of OX40 agonist ivuxolimab in advanced cancers. Across the study: Ivuxolimab is an agonistic anti-OX40 (CD134) antibody, and patients were treated with it. Whole-study findings and limits: Clones of CD4+ and CD8+ blood T cells grew by week 6 at doses of 0.1 to 3.0 mg/kg.

Peripheral blood came from all dose cohorts at three timepoints. Germline values: CDR1 SGHAT, CDR2 FQNNGV. The ends were cut back, 5 bases at V and 7 bases at J, with 14 bases in the middle. This CDR3 has 13 residues. The table came from immunoSEQ multiplex PCR; TCRdb's copy has only in-frame clones and leaves some out. Found here are approximately 67,000 clones, approximately 84% of them singletons; the top ten hold approximately 2%. A remark on this clone: Its antigen is unidentified.

This chain links TRBV11-2 with TRBJ1-2, with D possibly being TRBD1 (6 bases). This sequence originates from an adult with an advanced solid tumor such as melanoma, head and neck, liver or kidney cancer. The sample here was CD4+ or CD8+ T cells sorted from blood, taken in a trial of the OX40 agonist ivuxolimab. CDR3 amino acids: CASSPYTGTGYTF. The DNA of the CDR3 is TGTGCCAGCAGCCCATACACAGGGACTGGCTACACCTTC.